This is a list of T cell receptor beta chains from one sample in a study of blood T cell repertoires in COVID-19. Sequenced by immunoSEQ multiplex PCR; TCRdb stores in-frame clones only, minus some. The table has fewer than 100,000 clones, around 87% seen once. Specimen: peripheral blood. The receptors here all came from a human donor with acute or convalescent COVID-19. The donor label of this sample is uncertain. CDR3s include the opening cysteine and the closing phenylalanine or tryptophan. The order of the fields is CDR3 protein, CDR3 DNA, clone size, V gene, J gene, D gene. A D gene is named only where the DNA matches it firmly. For some rows the clone size is stated as once, few or many, or as a class when expanded; others skip it.

CDR3aa: CASSVGGGQYEQYF
CDR3nt: TGTGCCAGCAGCGTGGGAGGGGGGCAATACGAGCAGTACTTC
abundance: .
v_gene: TRBV9
j_gene: TRBJ2-7
d_gene: .

CDR3aa: CASSFPSGGMLTDTQYF
CDR3nt: TGTGCCAGCAGCTTCCCTAGCGGGGGGATGCTCACAGATACGCAGTATTTT
abundance: .
v_gene: TRBV13
j_gene: TRBJ2-3
d_gene: TRBD2

CDR3aa: CASSPQFRTANYGYTF
CDR3nt: TGTGCCAGTAGTCCCCAGTTTCGGACAGCCAACTATGGCTACACCTTC
abundance: once
v_gene: TRBV19
j_gene: TRBJ1-2
d_gene: .

CDR3aa: CASTPGQAPVTEAFF
CDR3nt: TGTGCCAGCACCCCGGGACAGGCCCCGGTCACTGAAGCTTTCTTT
abundance: .
v_gene: TRBV18
j_gene: TRBJ1-1
d_gene: TRBD1

CDR3aa: CASSATGRANEKLFF
CDR3nt: TGTGCCAGCAGTGCCACAGGGAGGGCTAATGAAAAACTGTTTTTT
abundance: .
v_gene: TRBV6-2/TRBV6-3
j_gene: TRBJ1-4
d_gene: .

CDR3aa: CASSPTGGRKLSYEQYF
CDR3nt: TGTGCCAGCAGCCCTACAGGGGGTAGAAAGCTATCCTACGAGCAGTACTTC
abundance: few
v_gene: TRBV7-9
j_gene: TRBJ2-7
d_gene: TRBD1

CDR3aa: CASSEAGTRGQETQYF
CDR3nt: TGTGCCAGCAGCGAAGCCGGGACTAGGGGGCAAGAGACCCAGTACTTC
abundance: .
v_gene: TRBV7-2
j_gene: TRBJ2-5
d_gene: TRBD2

CDR3aa: CASSERTANTGELFF
CDR3nt: TGCGCCAGCAGCGAAAGGACAGCCAACACCGGGGAGCTGTTTTTT
abundance: .
v_gene: TRBV5-1
j_gene: TRBJ2-2
d_gene: .

CDR3aa: CASSRQGDYGYTF
CDR3nt: TGTGCCAGCAGTCGACAGGGGGACTATGGCTACACCTTC
abundance: .
v_gene: TRBV3-1/TRBV3-2
j_gene: TRBJ1-2
d_gene: TRBD1

CDR3aa: CASTLRDRNTGELFF
CDR3nt: TGTGCCAGCACCCTCCGGGACAGGAACACCGGGGAGCTGTTTTTT
abundance: once
v_gene: TRBV5-6
j_gene: TRBJ2-2
d_gene: TRBD1

CDR3aa: CASSHLLQGQGYEQYF
CDR3nt: TGCGCCAGCAGCCATCTCCTCCAGGGACAGGGCTACGAGCAGTACTTC
abundance: .
v_gene: TRBV4-1
j_gene: TRBJ2-7
d_gene: TRBD1

CDR3aa: CASSPSGGNFDTQYF
CDR3nt: TGTGCCAGCAGTCCTAGCGGGGGCAATTTTGATACGCAGTATTTT
abundance: .
v_gene: TRBV7-2
j_gene: TRBJ2-3
d_gene: TRBD2

CDR3aa: CASSPRTATNEKLFF
CDR3nt: TGTGCCAGCAGCCCGAGGACAGCAACTAATGAAAAACTGTTTTTT
abundance: .
v_gene: TRBV9
j_gene: TRBJ1-4
d_gene: .

CDR3aa: CASSLVRDATEAFF
CDR3nt: TGTGCCAGCAGCTTAGTGCGGGACGCCACTGAAGCTTTCTTT
abundance: .
v_gene: TRBV7-9
j_gene: TRBJ1-1
d_gene: .

CDR3aa: CASSQGHRNQPQHF
CDR3nt: TGCGCCAGCAGCCAAGGGCATCGCAATCAGCCCCAGCATTTT
abundance: .
v_gene: TRBV4-1
j_gene: TRBJ1-5
d_gene: .

CDR3aa: CASRLGTATNYGYTF
CDR3nt: TGTGCCAGCAGGCTAGGGACAGCCACTAACTATGGCTACACCTTC
abundance: once
v_gene: TRBV6-5
j_gene: TRBJ1-2
d_gene: TRBD1

CDR3aa: CASRASPGGSYNEQFF
CDR3nt: TGCGCCAGCCGAGCGTCCCCGGGTGGCTCCTACAATGAGCAGTTCTTC
abundance: .
v_gene: TRBV4-1
j_gene: TRBJ2-1
d_gene: .

CDR3aa: CASSPSGWSYGYTF
CDR3nt: TGTGCCAGTAGTCCCTCCGGCTGGAGCTATGGCTACACCTTC
abundance: .
v_gene: TRBV19
j_gene: TRBJ1-2
d_gene: .

CDR3aa: CASSQGTGDTEAFF
CDR3nt: TGTGCCAGCAGCCAGGGGACAGGAGATACTGAAGCTTTCTTT
abundance: .
v_gene: TRBV3-1/TRBV3-2
j_gene: TRBJ1-1
d_gene: TRBD1

CDR3aa: CASRAQGRSNYGYTF
CDR3nt: TGTGCCAGCAGAGCCCAGGGTCGTTCTAACTATGGCTACACCTTC
abundance: .
v_gene: TRBV6-5
j_gene: TRBJ1-2
d_gene: .

CDR3aa: CSARGAGKLFF
CDR3nt: TGCAGTGCTAGAGGGGCGGGGAAACTGTTTTTT
abundance: once
v_gene: TRBV20-1
j_gene: TRBJ1-4
d_gene: .

CDR3aa: CASSESGGLNEQFF
CDR3nt: TGTGCCAGCAGTGAAAGCGGGGGACTCAATGAGCAGTTCTTC
abundance: once
v_gene: TRBV6-4
j_gene: TRBJ2-1
d_gene: TRBD2

CDR3aa: CASSKGTTNEKLFF
CDR3nt: TGTGCCAGCTCGAAGGGGACAACTAATGAAAAACTGTTTTTT
abundance: .
v_gene: TRBV18
j_gene: TRBJ1-4
d_gene: .

CDR3aa: CASSERGGNYGYTF
CDR3nt: TGCGCCAGCTCCGAACGGGGAGGTAACTATGGCTACACCTTC
abundance: .
v_gene: TRBV5-1
j_gene: TRBJ1-2
d_gene: .

CDR3aa: CAWSSRGRTTEAFF
CDR3nt: TGTGCCTGGAGTTCCAGGGGTAGGACCACTGAAGCTTTCTTT
abundance: .
v_gene: TRBV30
j_gene: TRBJ1-1
d_gene: .

CDR3aa: CASSQAPGDYGYTF
CDR3nt: TGTGCCAGCAGCCAAGCGCCAGGGGACTATGGCTACACCTTC
abundance: .
v_gene: TRBV3-1/TRBV3-2
j_gene: TRBJ1-2
d_gene: .

CDR3aa: CASSQDPAGGNEQFF
CDR3nt: TGTGCCAGCAGCCAAGATCCAGCGGGGGGTAATGAGCAGTTCTTC
abundance: .
v_gene: TRBV3-1/TRBV3-2
j_gene: TRBJ2-1
d_gene: TRBD2

CDR3aa: CATSPPRRRGMVAQYF
CDR3nt: TGTGCCACCAGCCCACCCCGGCGCAGGGGAATGGTGGCCCAGTACTTC
abundance: .
v_gene: TRBV15
j_gene: TRBJ2-5
d_gene: .

CDR3aa: CASSLRGGQETQYF
CDR3nt: TGCGCCAGCAGCTTACGGGGGGGCCAGGAGACCCAGTACTTC
abundance: .
v_gene: TRBV5-1
j_gene: TRBJ2-5
d_gene: TRBD2

CDR3aa: CAISEVQGANYGYTF
CDR3nt: TGTGCCATCAGTGAGGTCCAGGGTGCCAACTATGGCTACACCTTC
abundance: once
v_gene: TRBV10-3
j_gene: TRBJ1-2
d_gene: .

CDR3aa: CASSLVDQETQYF
CDR3nt: TGTGCCAGCAGCTTAGTCGATCAGGAGACCCAGTACTTC
abundance: once
v_gene: TRBV7-2
j_gene: TRBJ2-5
d_gene: .

CDR3aa: CASSLSRQATQAFF
CDR3nt: TGTGCCAGCAGTTTAAGTCGACAGGCGACTCAAGCTTTCTTT
abundance: once
v_gene: TRBV28
j_gene: TRBJ1-1
d_gene: .

CDR3aa: CACSPGTGKEKLFF
CDR3nt: TGTGCCTGCTCCCCCGGGACAGGGAAAGAAAAACTGTTTTTT
abundance: .
v_gene: TRBV30
j_gene: TRBJ1-4
d_gene: TRBD1

CDR3aa: CASSLQGSLNYGYTF
CDR3nt: TGCGCCAGCAGCTTGCAGGGGAGCTTAAACTATGGCTACACCTTC
abundance: .
v_gene: TRBV5-1
j_gene: TRBJ1-2
d_gene: .

CDR3aa: CASSRPQGRETEAFF
CDR3nt: TGTGCCAGCAGCCGCCCACAGGGTAGGGAGACTGAAGCTTTCTTT
abundance: .
v_gene: TRBV5-4
j_gene: TRBJ1-1
d_gene: .

CDR3aa: CASSWGQRSSYEQYF
CDR3nt: TGTGCCAGCAGCTGGGGACAGAGGAGCTCCTACGAGCAGTACTTC
abundance: .
v_gene: TRBV7-9
j_gene: TRBJ2-7
d_gene: TRBD1

CDR3aa: CASSEMQGADGYTF
CDR3nt: TGTGCCAGCAGTGAGATGCAGGGGGCGGATGGCTACACCTTC
abundance: .
v_gene: TRBV2
j_gene: TRBJ1-2
d_gene: TRBD1

CDR3aa: CASSLLGPGTNNEKLFF
CDR3nt: TGTGCCAGCAGTTTACTCGGGCCCGGGACTAATAATGAAAAACTGTTTTTT
abundance: .
v_gene: TRBV28
j_gene: TRBJ1-4
d_gene: .

CDR3aa: CSVAGVGNYGYTF
CDR3nt: TGCAGCGTAGCAGGGGTGGGAAACTATGGCTACACCTTC
abundance: .
v_gene: TRBV29-1
j_gene: TRBJ1-2
d_gene: .

CDR3aa: CASSQDGQRQDSPLHF
CDR3nt: TGCGCCAGCAGCCAAGATGGTCAGAGACAGGATTCACCCCTCCACTTT
abundance: .
v_gene: TRBV4-1
j_gene: TRBJ1-6
d_gene: .

CDR3aa: CASSLLPGQNYGYTF
CDR3nt: TGCGCCAGCAGCTTGCTTCCGGGACAGAACTATGGCTACACCTTC
abundance: .
v_gene: TRBV5-1
j_gene: TRBJ1-2
d_gene: TRBD1